This entry describes one T cell receptor beta chain. The antigen is not known. The data are from a study of CD8 T cells in ankylosing spondylitis. Study-level points and caveats: A TCR beta motif made of under 10 highly homologous variants seemed typical of ankylosing spondylitis blood.

TCRdb re-called the 5' RACE reads with MiXCR, one entry per CDR3 protein. Of roughly 350,000 distinct CDR3 sequences in the sample, roughly 8% are singletons; the top ten hold approximately 15%. The TCR comes from a male donor with ankylosing spondylitis. The sample was blood, either unsorted or a sorted T cell fraction (not recorded which).

This chain's CDR3 is CASKGLLEETQYF. CDR3 bases: TGTGCCAGCAAGGGGCTACTTGAAGAGACCCAGTACTTC. The chain uses TRBV10-3 and TRBJ2-5, with D tentatively TRBD1 (5 bases). The CDR3 contains 13 residues. The V gene's germline CDR1 is ENHRY and CDR2 SYGVKD. Trimming left V 10 bases short and J 3 bases short, with 15 bases between.